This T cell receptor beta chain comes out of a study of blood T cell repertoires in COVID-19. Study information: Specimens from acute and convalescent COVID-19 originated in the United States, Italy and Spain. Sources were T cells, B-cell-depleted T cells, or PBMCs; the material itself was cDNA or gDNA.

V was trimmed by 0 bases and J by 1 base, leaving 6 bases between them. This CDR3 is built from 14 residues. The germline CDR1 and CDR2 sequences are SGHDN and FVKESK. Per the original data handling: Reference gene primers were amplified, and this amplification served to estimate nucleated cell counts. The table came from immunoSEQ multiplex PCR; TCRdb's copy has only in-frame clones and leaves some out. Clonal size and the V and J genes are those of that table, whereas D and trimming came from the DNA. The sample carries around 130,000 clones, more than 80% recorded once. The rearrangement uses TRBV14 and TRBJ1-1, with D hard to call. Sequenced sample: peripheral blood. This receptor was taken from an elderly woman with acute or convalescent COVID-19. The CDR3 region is CASSQDYRNTEAFF. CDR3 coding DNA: TGTGCCAGCAGCCAAGACTACAGGAACACTGAAGCTTTCTTT.